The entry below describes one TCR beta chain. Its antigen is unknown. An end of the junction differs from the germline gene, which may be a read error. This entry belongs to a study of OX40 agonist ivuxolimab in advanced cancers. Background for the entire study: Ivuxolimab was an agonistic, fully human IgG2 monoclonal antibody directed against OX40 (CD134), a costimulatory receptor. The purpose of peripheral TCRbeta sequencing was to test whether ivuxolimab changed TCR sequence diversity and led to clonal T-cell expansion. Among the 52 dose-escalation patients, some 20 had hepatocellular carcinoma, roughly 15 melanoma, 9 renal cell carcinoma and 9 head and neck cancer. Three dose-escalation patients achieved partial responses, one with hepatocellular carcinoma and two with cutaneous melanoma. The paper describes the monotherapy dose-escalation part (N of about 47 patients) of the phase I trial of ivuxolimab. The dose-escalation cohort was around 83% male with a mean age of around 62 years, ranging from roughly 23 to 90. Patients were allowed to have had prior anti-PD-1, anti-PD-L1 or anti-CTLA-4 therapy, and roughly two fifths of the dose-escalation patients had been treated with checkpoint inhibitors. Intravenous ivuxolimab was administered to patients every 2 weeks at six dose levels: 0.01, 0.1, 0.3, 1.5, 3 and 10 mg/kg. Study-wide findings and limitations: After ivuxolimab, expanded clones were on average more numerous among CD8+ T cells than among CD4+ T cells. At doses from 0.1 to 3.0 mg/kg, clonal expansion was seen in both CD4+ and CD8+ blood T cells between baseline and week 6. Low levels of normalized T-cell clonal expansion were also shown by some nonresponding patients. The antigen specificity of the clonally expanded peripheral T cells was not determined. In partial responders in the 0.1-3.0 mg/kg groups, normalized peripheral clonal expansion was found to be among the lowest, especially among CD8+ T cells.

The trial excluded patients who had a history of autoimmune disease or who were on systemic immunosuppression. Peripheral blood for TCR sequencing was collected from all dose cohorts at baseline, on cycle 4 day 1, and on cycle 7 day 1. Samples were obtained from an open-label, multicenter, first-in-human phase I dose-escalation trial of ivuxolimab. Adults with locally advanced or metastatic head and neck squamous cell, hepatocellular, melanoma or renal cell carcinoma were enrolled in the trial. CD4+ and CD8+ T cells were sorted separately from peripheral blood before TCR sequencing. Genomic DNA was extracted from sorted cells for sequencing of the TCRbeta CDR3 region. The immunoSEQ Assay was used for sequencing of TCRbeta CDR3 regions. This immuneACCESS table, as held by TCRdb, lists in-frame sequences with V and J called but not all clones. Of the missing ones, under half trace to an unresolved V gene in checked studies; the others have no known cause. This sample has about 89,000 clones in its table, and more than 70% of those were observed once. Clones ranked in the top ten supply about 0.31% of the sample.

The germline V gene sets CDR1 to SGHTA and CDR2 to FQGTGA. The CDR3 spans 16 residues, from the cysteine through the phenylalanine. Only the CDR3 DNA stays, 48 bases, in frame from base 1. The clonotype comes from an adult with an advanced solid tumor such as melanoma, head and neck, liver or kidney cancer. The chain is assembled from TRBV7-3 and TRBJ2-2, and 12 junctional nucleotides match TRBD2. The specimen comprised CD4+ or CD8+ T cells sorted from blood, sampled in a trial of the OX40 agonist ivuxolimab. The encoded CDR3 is CASSITSGGYTGELFF. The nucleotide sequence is TGTGCCAGCAGCATAACTAGCGGGGGGTACACCGGGGAGCTGTTTTTT. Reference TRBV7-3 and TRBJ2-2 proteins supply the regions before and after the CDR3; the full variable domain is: GAGVSQTPSNKVTEKGKYVELRCDPISGHTALYWYRQSLGQGPEFLIYFQGTGAADDSGLPNDRFFAVRPEGSVSTLKIQRTERGDSAVYLCASSITSGGYTGELFFGEGSRLTVL.